Listed below are T cell receptor beta chains from one sample, sequenced in a study of blood T cells in healthy people across ages. TCRdb called the 5' RACE reads again in MiXCR, with one record for every CDR3 protein. The sample has 1.5 million to 2 million distinct CDR3 sequences; around half are singletons. The sequenced sample consisted of blood. The receptors were gathered from a woman aged 40 to 50 in good health. Each CDR3 is given with its conserved first and last residue. A D gene is named only where the DNA matches it firmly. Rows give clone size only sometimes, using once, few, many, or a class for an expanded clone.

CDR3nt	CDR3aa	v_gene	d_gene	j_gene	len	abundance
TGTGCCAGCCACGTCTCTGGGGCCAACGTCCTGACTTTC	CASHVSGANVLTF	TRBV6-5	.	TRBJ2-6	13	.
TGTGCCAGCAGTCCGGGAGCGGTCTTTAATGAGCAGTACTTC	CASSPGAVFNEQYF	TRBV27	.	TRBJ2-7	14	.
TGCGCCAGCAGCTCGGAATGGGTCGGGGACGAGCAGTACTTC	CASSSEWVGDEQYF	TRBV5-1	.	TRBJ2-7	14	.
TGTGCCAGCAGCCAACCGGGACACCGCTACGAGCAGTACTTC	CASSQPGHRYEQYF	TRBV14	.	TRBJ2-7	14	.
TGTGCCAGCAGTTACTATGGCCCGTCCGGGGGTAAGAAGACCCAGTACTTC	CASSYYGPSGGKKTQYF	TRBV6-5	.	TRBJ2-5	17	few
TGTGCCAGCTCCCATGATGGGGCGGGGAGCTCCTACAATGAGCAGTTCTTC	CASSHDGAGSSYNEQFF	TRBV18	.	TRBJ2-1	17	.
TGTGCCAGCAGCCTTAATCCGGGACCTAATGAAAAACTGTTTTTT	CASSLNPGPNEKLFF	TRBV6-5	.	TRBJ1-4	15	.
TGTGTCAGCACCGGAGGGGCAGGCTCCTACGAGCAGTTCTTC	CVSTGGAGSYEQFF	TRBV14	.	TRBJ2-1	14	.
TGTGCCAGCAGCCCCCGGGACGGACTCTCCTATAATTCACCCCTCCACTTT	CASSPRDGLSYNSPLHF	TRBV9	.	TRBJ1-6	17	.
TGCAGTGCTACTCTAGTTTACGAGCAGTACTTC	CSATLVYEQYF	TRBV20-1	.	TRBJ2-7	11	few
TGTGCCACCCGTCCGAAGGGTGTGGGGGACAATGAGCAGTTCTTC	CATRPKGVGDNEQFF	TRBV24-1	.	TRBJ2-1	15	.
TGCGCCAGCAGCCAAGAGGGCCCAGGGTGGGATTCACCCCTCCACTTT	CASSQEGPGWDSPLHF	TRBV4-3	.	TRBJ1-6	16	.
TGTGCCAGCAGCCAAACGTGGAGCGGCTACACCTTC	CASSQTWSGYTF	TRBV3-1	.	TRBJ1-2	12	few
TGCAGTGCGGCGAGGTTTTCTAGCAATCAGCCCCAGCATTTT	CSAARFSSNQPQHF	TRBV20-1	.	TRBJ1-5	14	.
TGCAGTGCTAGCGGGACAGGTGACTCCTACGAGCAGTACTTC	CSASGTGDSYEQYF	TRBV20-1	TRBD1	TRBJ2-7	14	few
TGTGCCACCGCCGACTACAATGAGCAGTTCTTC	CATADYNEQFF	TRBV7-2	.	TRBJ2-1	11	.
TGTGCCAGCAGTTTATATACCCGGCTTAGCAATCAGCCCCAGCATTTT	CASSLYTRLSNQPQHF	TRBV28	.	TRBJ1-5	16	.
TGTGCCAGCTCACCCGGGCGGGGACGCACAGATACGCGGTATTTT	CASSPGRGRTDTRYF	TRBV12-3/TRBV12-4	.	TRBJ2-3	15	.
TGCAGGGCTAAGGGTTACTATGGCTACACCTTC	CRAKGYYGYTF	TRBV20-1	.	TRBJ1-2	11	.
TGCGCCAGCAGCCAAGATCCTCATAATTCACCCCTCCACTTT	CASSQDPHNSPLHF	TRBV4-1	.	TRBJ1-6	14	few
TGTGCCAGCAGCTCAAACCCTCAACCGGCCTTAGATACGCAGTATTTT	CASSSNPQPALDTQYF	TRBV7-3	.	TRBJ2-3	16	few
TGCGCCAGCAGCCAGGGAGGGCACGGCTACACCTTC	CASSQGGHGYTF	TRBV4-3	.	TRBJ1-2	12	few
TGCGCCAGCAGCCAAGTCCTAGCGGGTACCTACAATGAGCAGTACTTC	CASSQVLAGTYNEQYF	TRBV4-1	TRBD2	TRBJ2-7	16	.
TGCGCCAGCAGCCAAGTTTTTTCCGGGACTAGCGCTTCCACAGATACGCAGTATTTT	CASSQVFSGTSASTDTQYF	TRBV4-1	TRBD2	TRBJ2-3	19	.
TGTGCCAGCAGCCCTGGTGGCGGTGTCCCCTACCAAGAGACCCAGTACTTC	CASSPGGGVPYQETQYF	TRBV5-8	.	TRBJ2-5	17	few
TGTGCCAGCAGCCAAGTAGGCCGCACTGGGGCCAACGTCCTGACTTTC	CASSQVGRTGANVLTF	TRBV3-1	.	TRBJ2-6	16	.
TGTGCCAGCTCACCATCGGGCAGGGGATGGGCCAACGTCCTGACTTTC	CASSPSGRGWANVLTF	TRBV18	.	TRBJ2-6	16	.
TGTGCCAGCAGCTCCCCACGGGACAGGGCAGATGAGCAGTTCTTC	CASSSPRDRADEQFF	TRBV27	TRBD1	TRBJ2-1	15	few
TGTGCCAGCAGCCCAGGGACAGGGGCCCAGTACTTC	CASSPGTGAQYF	TRBV7-2	TRBD1	TRBJ2-7	12	few
TGTGCCAGCAAGGGGCGGGGGCCTGCCTACAATGAGCAGTTCTTC	CASKGRGPAYNEQFF	TRBV6-2/TRBV6-3	.	TRBJ2-1	15	.
TGTGCCAGCAGCTTGGATGTCGGGGTCGGAGGTTTGGAGACCCAGTACTTC	CASSLDVGVGGLETQYF	TRBV5-6	.	TRBJ2-5	17	.
TGTGCCAGCAGTGACAGGTTTCTCATCAATGAGCAGTTCTTC	CASSDRFLINEQFF	TRBV25-1	.	TRBJ2-1	14	few
TGTGCCAGCTCACTAGCCTCGGGACAGGGGACCAACAATGAGCAGTTCTTC	CASSLASGQGTNNEQFF	TRBV18	TRBD1	TRBJ2-1	17	.
TGTGCCAGCAGCTTTCGTTACGGCGGCTACACCTTC	CASSFRYGGYTF	TRBV7-2	.	TRBJ1-2	12	few
TGCGCCAGCAGCCAAGGGGCGATCGGGATGGCGGTCCACGAGCAGTACTTC	CASSQGAIGMAVHEQYF	TRBV4-1	.	TRBJ2-7	17	.
TGTGCCAGCAGACCCTGGACTAGCGGGGCCCAAGAGACCCAGTACTTC	CASRPWTSGAQETQYF	TRBV6-5	TRBD2	TRBJ2-5	16	.
TGTGCCACCAGTGATCGGACAGGGGAAGAGACCCAGTACTTC	CATSDRTGEETQYF	TRBV24-1	TRBD1	TRBJ2-5	14	few
TGTGCCAGCACCCGGGACAGCCACTATGGCTACACCTTC	CASTRDSHYGYTF	TRBV12-3/TRBV12-4	TRBD1	TRBJ1-2	13	few
TGTGCCAGCAGTCGTCCGCGGGGGGGTTATAATGAGCAGTTCTTC	CASSRPRGGYNEQFF	TRBV27	TRBD2	TRBJ2-1	15	.
TGTGCCAGCAGCTTGGATACGGAGAGCTCCTATAATTCACCCCTCCACTTT	CASSLDTESSYNSPLHF	TRBV5-6	.	TRBJ1-6	17	.
TGTGCCAGCAGCCAAGATGGGGACAGGATCCTAGCCAAAAACATTCAGTACTTC	CASSQDGDRILAKNIQYF	TRBV4-2	TRBD1	TRBJ2-4	18	.
TGTGCCAGCAGTTACTCGGAGGGGGCTAACTATGGCTACACCTTC	CASSYSEGANYGYTF	TRBV6-5	.	TRBJ1-2	15	.
TGTGCCAGCAGAATCTCCTACGAGCAGTACTTC	CASRISYEQYF	TRBV6-2/TRBV6-3	.	TRBJ2-7	11	.
TGTGCCAGCAGCTCCGACCGGATCGAGCAGTACTTC	CASSSDRIEQYF	TRBV11-2	.	TRBJ2-7	12	few